The clone carrying this T cell receptor (beta chain) showed up just a few times. The data were obtained in a study of T cells in localized non-small cell lung cancer. TCRdb's copy holds only in-frame clones and misses some; the assay was immunoSEQ multiplex PCR. The sample consists of approximately 3,000 clones, 35% to 50% of them appearing once. The source material was lung tumor tissue, sampled before any cancer treatment. This receptor was identified in a male donor older than 55 with stage I lung adenocarcinoma.

The DNA of the CDR3 is TGCGCCAGCAGCTTGGGACAGGGAACCTCTGGGGCCAACGTCCTGACTTTC. This gives the protein CASSLGQGTSGANVLTF. This chain joins TRBV5-1 and TRBJ2-6; 7 bases fit TRBD1. Germline CDR1 and CDR2: SGHRS and YFSETQ. Trimming took 0 bases from V and 0 from J; bases not matched to a gene: 3. The CDR3 runs 17 residues.